This T cell receptor (beta chain) came from a study of T cell responses to AZD1222 COVID-19 vaccine. Broader study findings: Clonal diversity may have been underestimated, and the donors were mostly white British, with more females than males. Every sample of the repertoires postdated the peak T cell response.

The protocol was immunoSEQ multiplex PCR, while the TCRdb copy is restricted to in-frame clones and leaves out a portion. The profile shows more than 95,000 clones, 88% of them singletons. The V end lost 2 bases, the J end lost 4 bases, and 18 bases lay between the germline ends. CDR1 and CDR2 from the germline V gene are MDHEN and SYDVKM. CDR3 length: 16 amino acids. As to this clone: Its antigen is still unknown.

The chain carries TRBV28 and TRBJ2-7, with D perhaps given as TRBD1 or TRBD2 (5 bases each). The receptor was derived from an adult in good health. The material was peripheral blood, obtained on day 0 of AZD1222 vaccination. CDR3 in DNA: TGTGCCAGCAGTTTACCCCCCTGGGGCTCGGGGTACGAGCAGTACTTC. Its translation is CASSLPPWGSGYEQYF.